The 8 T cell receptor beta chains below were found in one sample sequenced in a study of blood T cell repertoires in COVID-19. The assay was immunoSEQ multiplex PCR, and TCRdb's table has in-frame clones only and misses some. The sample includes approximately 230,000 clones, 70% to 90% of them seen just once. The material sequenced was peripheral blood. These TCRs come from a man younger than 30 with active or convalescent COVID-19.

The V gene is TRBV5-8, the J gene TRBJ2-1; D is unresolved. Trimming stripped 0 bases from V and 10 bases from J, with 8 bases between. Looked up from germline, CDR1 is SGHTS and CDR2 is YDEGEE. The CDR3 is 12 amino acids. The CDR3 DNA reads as TGTGCCAGCAGCTTGGTGAAGAGGGAGCAGTTCTTC. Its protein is CASSLVKREQFF.

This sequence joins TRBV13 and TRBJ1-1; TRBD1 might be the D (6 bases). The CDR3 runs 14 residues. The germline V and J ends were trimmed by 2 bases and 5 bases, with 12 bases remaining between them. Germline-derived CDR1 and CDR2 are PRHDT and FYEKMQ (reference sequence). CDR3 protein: CASSLSGGLTEAFF. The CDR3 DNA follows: TGTGCCAGCAGCTTAAGTGGGGGCTTGACTGAAGCTTTCTTT.

CDR3 region: CASVVGRSSYEQYF. The CDR3 region has the DNA TGTGCCAGCGTGGTGGGGCGCAGCTCCTACGAGCAGTACTTC. The chain uses TRBV6-5 and TRBJ2-7; D might be TRBD1 (5 bases). The length of the CDR3 is 14 residues. The germline gives CDR1 MNHEY, CDR2 SVGAGI. V lost 8 bases to trimming and J lost 0 bases, with 14 bases between them.

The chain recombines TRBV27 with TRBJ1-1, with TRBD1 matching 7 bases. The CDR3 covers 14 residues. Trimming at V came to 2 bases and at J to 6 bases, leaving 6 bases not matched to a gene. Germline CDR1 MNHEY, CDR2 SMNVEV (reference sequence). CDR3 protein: CASSLGDSTSEAFF. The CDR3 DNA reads TGTGCCAGCAGTTTAGGGGACAGTACGTCTGAAGCTTTCTTT.

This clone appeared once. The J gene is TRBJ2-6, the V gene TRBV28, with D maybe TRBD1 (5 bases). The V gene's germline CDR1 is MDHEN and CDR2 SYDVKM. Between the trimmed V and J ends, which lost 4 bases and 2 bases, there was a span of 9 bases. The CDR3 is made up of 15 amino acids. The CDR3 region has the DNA TGTGCCAGCAGTTCCCGGACAACTGGGGCCAACGTCCTGACTTTC. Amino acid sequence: CASSSRTTGANVLTF.

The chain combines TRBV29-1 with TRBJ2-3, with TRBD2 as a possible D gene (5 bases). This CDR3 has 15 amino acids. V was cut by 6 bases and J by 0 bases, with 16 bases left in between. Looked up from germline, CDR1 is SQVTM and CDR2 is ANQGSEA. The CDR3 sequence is CSVVGGRFSTDTQYF. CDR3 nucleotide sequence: TGCAGCGTCGTGGGCGGGCGGTTTAGCACAGATACGCAGTATTTT.

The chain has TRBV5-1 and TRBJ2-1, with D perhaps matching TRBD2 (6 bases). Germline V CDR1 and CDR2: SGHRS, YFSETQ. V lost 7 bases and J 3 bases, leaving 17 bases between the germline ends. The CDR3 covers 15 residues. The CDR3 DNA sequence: TGCGCCAGCGGATCTTCGGGGGATGGCTACAATGAGCAGTTCTTC. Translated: CASGSSGDGYNEQFF. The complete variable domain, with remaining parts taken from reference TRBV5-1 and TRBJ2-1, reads KAGVTQTPRYLIKTRGQQVTLSCSPISGHRSVSWYQQTPGQGLQFLFEYFSETQRNKGNFPGRFSGRQFSNSRSEMNVSTLELGDSALYLCASGSSGDGYNEQFFGPGTRLTVL.

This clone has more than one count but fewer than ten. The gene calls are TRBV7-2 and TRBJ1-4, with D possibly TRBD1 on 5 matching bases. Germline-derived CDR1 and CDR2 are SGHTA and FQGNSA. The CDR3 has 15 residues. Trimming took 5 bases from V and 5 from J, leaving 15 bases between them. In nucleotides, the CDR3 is TGTGCCAGCAGCCCCTTATCCGGGGGGAATGAAAAACTGTTTTTT. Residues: CASSPLSGGNEKLFF.